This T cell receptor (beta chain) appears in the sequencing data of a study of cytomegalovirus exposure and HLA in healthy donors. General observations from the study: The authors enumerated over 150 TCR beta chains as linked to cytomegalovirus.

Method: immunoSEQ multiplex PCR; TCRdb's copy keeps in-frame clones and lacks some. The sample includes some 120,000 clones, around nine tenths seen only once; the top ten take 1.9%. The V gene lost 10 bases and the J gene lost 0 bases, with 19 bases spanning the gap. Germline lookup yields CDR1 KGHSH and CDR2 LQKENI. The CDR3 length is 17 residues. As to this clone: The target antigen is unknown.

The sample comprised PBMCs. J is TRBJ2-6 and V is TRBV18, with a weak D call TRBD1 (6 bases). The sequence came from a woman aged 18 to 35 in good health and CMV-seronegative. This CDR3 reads CATSAGALTSGANVLTF. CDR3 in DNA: TGTGCCACCTCGGCAGGGGCGTTAACCTCTGGGGCCAACGTCCTGACTTTC.